The 29 T cell receptor beta chains reported below all come from one sample, sequenced in a study of T cell responses to AZD1222 COVID-19 vaccine. Sequenced by immunoSEQ multiplex PCR; TCRdb stores in-frame clones only, minus some. The data hold 90,000 to 150,000 clones, with less than 90% observed a single time. The sample consisted of peripheral blood, taken on day 0 of AZD1222 vaccination. These receptors were collected from an adult in good health.

The J gene is TRBJ1-6, the V gene TRBV21-1; no check of the table's D call, TRBD1, against the DNA was made. TRBV21-1 is listed as a pseudogene. CDR3 length: 16 amino acids. The CDR3: CASSKPRGHGNSPLHF. The DNA of the CDR3 is TGTGCCAGCAGCAAACCTAGGGGGCATGGTAATTCACCCCTCCACTTT.

CDR3 loop: CASSSSIWGNQPQHF. The DNA of the CDR3 is TGTGCCAGCAGCTCGAGTATTTGGGGCAATCAGCCCCAGCATTTT. The rearrangement links TRBV7-6 to TRBJ1-5, with unresolved D. V shed 4 bases and J shed 2 bases, with 12 bases lying between them. This CDR3 contains 15 residues. The germline CDR1 and CDR2 sequences are SGHVS and FNYEAQ.

The V and J genes are TRBV5-4 and TRBJ2-7; TRBD2 matches 9 bases. Germline assignment: CDR1 SGHNT and CDR2 YYREEE (reference sequence). This CDR3 comprises 16 residues. The V segment lost 3 bases and the J segment 3 bases; nucleotides outside the gene matches: 10. The CDR3 region is CASSSPTAGGFYEQYF. The CDR3 bases are TGTGCCAGCAGCTCCCCAACGGCGGGAGGGTTCTACGAGCAGTACTTC.

The gene calls are TRBV5-1 and TRBJ2-5; tentative D call: TRBD2 (5 bases). Trimming stripped 2 bases from V and 5 bases from J, with 7 bases between. The CDR3 runs 12 residues. Germline values: CDR1 SGHRS, CDR2 YFSETQ. Written as DNA, the CDR3 is TGCGCCAGCAGCTTCGGGGAGGAGACCCAGTACTTC. This gives the protein CASSFGEETQYF. Complete variable domain (other parts from reference TRBV5-1 and TRBJ2-5): KAGVTQTPRYLIKTRGQQVTLSCSPISGHRSVSWYQQTPGQGLQFLFEYFSETQRNKGNFPGRFSGRQFSNSRSEMNVSTLELGDSALYLCASSFGEETQYFGPGTRLLVL.

CDR3 DNA: TGTGCCAGTAGTACCTTGCCAGGGGGGTCCTACGAGCAGTACTTC. Protein: CASSTLPGGSYEQYF. This chain joins TRBV19 and TRBJ2-7; D is possibly TRBD1 (7 bases). This CDR3 is built from 15 residues. The germline CDR1 and CDR2 sequences are LNHDA and SQIVND (reference sequence). V dropped 4 bases and J dropped 1 base, with 14 bases sitting between them. Variable domain in full (rest from reference TRBV19 and TRBJ2-7): DGGITQSPKYLFRKEGQNVTLSCEQNLNHDAMYWYRQDPGQGLRLIYYSQIVNDFQKGDIAEGYSVSREKKESFPLTVTSAQKNPTAFYLCASSTLPGGSYEQYFGPGTRLTVT.

V and J are TRBV28 and TRBJ1-1; TRBD1 agrees at 8 bases. CDR1 and CDR2 from the germline V gene are MDHEN and SYDVKM. The CDR3 runs 15 residues. The V segment lost 2 bases and the J segment 1 base; nucleotides outside the gene matches: 3. CDR3 nucleotide sequence: TGTGCCAGCAGTTTAACCCAGGGGGCGAACACTGAAGCTTTCTTT. This encodes CASSLTQGANTEAFF. Looking up the rest from reference TRBV28 and TRBJ1-1 gives the full variable domain: DVKVTQSSRYLVKRTGEKVFLECVQDMDHENMFWYRQDPGLGLRLIYFSYDVKMKEKGDIPEGYSVSREKKERFSLILESASTNQTSMYLCASSLTQGANTEAFFGQGTRLTVV.

The J gene is TRBJ1-2, the V gene TRBV28; a weak D match, TRBD1 (6 bases). Per germline, CDR1 MDHEN and CDR2 SYDVKM. This CDR3 spans 14 amino acids. V lost 7 bases and J lost 3, with 15 bases in between. CDR3 sequence: CASTLQGGYYGYTF. The CDR3 DNA reads TGTGCCAGCACCTTACAGGGAGGGTACTATGGCTACACCTTC.

The gene calls are TRBV20-1 and TRBJ1-1; D might be TRBD1 (5 bases). V was shortened by 3 bases and J by 0 bases, with 17 bases between the two germline ends. The germline V gene has CDR1 DFQATT and CDR2 SNEGSKA (reference sequence). The CDR3 sequence is 16 residues long. CDR3 DNA sequence: TGCAGTGCTAGTTCTCGGCAGGGACTTCTGAACACTGAAGCTTTCTTT. It encodes CSASSRQGLLNTEAFF.

The V gene is TRBV6-1, the J gene TRBJ1-2, with 11 bases that match TRBD1. Germline V lookup: CDR1 MNHNS, CDR2 SASEGT. CDR3 length: 16 residues. The V and J ends lost 4 bases and 4 bases, in that order; junction bases with no gene match: 8. The CDR3: CASSASGTGGVYGYTF. In DNA, the CDR3 is TGTGCCAGCAGTGCCTCCGGGACAGGGGGAGTCTATGGCTACACCTTC.

The chain joins TRBV18 to TRBJ1-4; the match to TRBD1 covers 8 bases. CDR1 and CDR2 (germline): KGHSH, LQKENI. The V and J ends lost 1 base and 0 bases, in that order; junction bases with no gene match: 1. This CDR3 has 16 residues. The CDR3 spells CASSPQDRATNEKLFF. The CDR3 DNA sequence: TGTGCCAGCTCACCACAGGACAGGGCAACTAATGAAAAACTGTTTTTT. Full variable domain (outside the CDR3, taken from reference TRBV18 and TRBJ1-4): NAGVMQNPRHLVRRRGQEARLRCSPMKGHSHVYWYRQLPEEGLKFMVYLQKENIIDESGMPKERFSAEFPKEGPSILRIQQVVRGDSAAYFCASSPQDRATNEKLFFGSGTQLSVL.

The V call is TRBV28, the J call TRBJ1-5; D unresolved. V lost 2 bases to trimming and J lost 7 bases, with 21 bases between them. Germline V CDR1 and CDR2: MDHEN, SYDVKM. This CDR3 region has 17 residues. The DNA of the CDR3 is TGTGCCAGCAGTTTAGGATACCGAGCCGGCCTATGGCAGCCCCAGCATTTT. This gives the protein CASSLGYRAGLWQPQHF. Full variable domain (outside the CDR3, taken from reference TRBV28 and TRBJ1-5): DVKVTQSSRYLVKRTGEKVFLECVQDMDHENMFWYRQDPGLGLRLIYFSYDVKMKEKGDIPEGYSVSREKKERFSLILESASTNQTSMYLCASSLGYRAGLWQPQHFGDGTRLSIL.

The CDR3 bases are TGTGCCAGTAGTATACGGCTTAGCACAGATACGCAGTATTTT. Its protein product is CASSIRLSTDTQYF. The genes are TRBV19 and TRBJ2-3; unclear D gene. Germline V CDR1 and CDR2: LNHDA, SQIVND (reference sequence). The V and J ends lost 2 bases and 0 bases respectively, with 6 bases between them. The CDR3 contains 14 residues.

The genes are TRBV7-2 and TRBJ1-5; D ambiguous. CDR1 is SGHTA, CDR2 FQGNSA, per germline. V was clipped by 3 bases and J by 2 bases, with 5 bases between them. The CDR3 has 13 residues. The CDR3 sequence: CASSFSGNQPQHF. As DNA, the CDR3 is TGTGCCAGCAGCTTCTCAGGCAATCAGCCCCAGCATTTT.

The chain combines TRBV5-5 with TRBJ2-3, with D hard to call. Germline V gene lookup returns CDR1 SGHKS and CDR2 YYEKEE (reference sequence). The CDR3 totals 13 residues. The V end lost 2 bases, the J end lost 6 bases, and 10 bases lay between the germline ends. CDR3 DNA sequence: TGTGCCAGCAGCTTAGGGTCGGACGATACGCAGTATTTT. This gives the protein CASSLGSDDTQYF. Together with reference TRBV5-5 and TRBJ2-3, the CDR3 gives the full variable domain: DAGVTQSPTHLIKTRGQQVTLRCSPISGHKSVSWYQQVLGQGPQFIFQYYEKEERGRGNFPDRFSARQFPNYSSELNVNALLLGDSALYLCASSLGSDDTQYFGPGTRLTVL.

This chain connects TRBV6-5 to TRBJ2-7; D unresolved. The CDR3 is made up of 11 amino acids. Germline V CDR1 and CDR2: MNHEY, SVGAGI. V lost 5 bases to trimming and J lost 4 bases, with 6 bases between them. The CDR3 here is CASSHPYEQYF. As DNA, the CDR3 is TGTGCCAGCAGTCACCCTTACGAGCAGTACTTC.

J is TRBJ2-3 and V is TRBV2; D is uncertain. The V end lost 6 bases, the J end lost 2 bases, and 6 bases lay between the germline ends. The CDR3 is 12 amino acids. Looked up from germline, CDR1 is SNHLY and CDR2 is FYNNEI. The CDR3 nucleotides are TGTGCCAGCAGGACGATCACAGATACGCAGTATTTT. Translation: CASRTITDTQYF.

This chain connects TRBV19 to TRBJ1-6, with D possibly being TRBD1 (5 bases). The CDR3 is made up of 18 amino acids. CDR1 is LNHDA and CDR2 is SQIVND in the germline V gene (reference sequence). Trimming removed 7 bases at V and 0 bases at J, with 19 bases between. The CDR3 nucleotides read TGTGCCAGTAATCGTGCGGCGGCAGGGAGCTCCTATAATTCACCCCTCCACTTT. It codes for CASNRAAAGSSYNSPLHF.

This chain connects TRBV30 to TRBJ1-1; possibly TRBD1 for D (5 bases). This CDR3 spans 13 amino acids. The V end lost 0 bases, the J end lost 8 bases, and 13 bases lay between the germline ends. Germline CDR1 is GTSNPN and CDR2 is SVGIG (reference sequence). In nucleotides, the CDR3 is TGTGCCTGGAGTGTCCCGGGGCTCCAGGAAGCTTTCTTT. It encodes CAWSVPGLQEAFF.

J is TRBJ2-7 and V is TRBV6-5; 7 bases map to TRBD2. Germline lookup yields CDR1 MNHEY and CDR2 SVGAGI. Trimming at V came to 0 bases and at J to 5 bases, leaving 10 bases not matched to a gene. The CDR3 totals 16 residues. This CDR3 reads CASSYSRGGAIHEQYF. In DNA form, the CDR3 reads TGTGCCAGCAGTTACTCTCGCGGGGGAGCGATCCACGAGCAGTACTTC.

The genes are TRBV6-5 and TRBJ2-1, with TRBD1 matching 10 bases. CDR3 size: 14 residues. V lost 6 bases, J lost 4 bases, and 3 bases stayed unmatched. Germline lookup yields CDR1 MNHEY and CDR2 SVGAGI. The CDR3: CASRAGQGYNEQFF. CDR3 coding DNA: TGTGCCAGCAGGGCGGGACAGGGGTACAATGAGCAGTTCTTC.

In this sample, this clone turned up a few times. The V and J genes are TRBV5-6 and TRBJ2-5; the D is unclear. Trimming stripped 0 bases from V and 0 bases from J, with 6 bases between. CDR1 SGHDT and CDR2 YYEEEE come from the germline V gene. There are 14 residues in the CDR3. As DNA, the CDR3 is TGTGCCAGCAGCTTGGTTGTCTACCAAGAGACCCAGTACTTC. This gives the protein CASSLVVYQETQYF. Complete variable domain (other parts from reference TRBV5-6 and TRBJ2-5): DAGVTQSPTHLIKTRGQQVTLRCSPKSGHDTVSWYQQALGQGPQFIFQYYEEEERQRGNFPDRFSGHQFPNYSSELNVNALLLGDSALYLCASSLVVYQETQYFGPGTRLLVL.

There are a few counts of this clone. The J gene is TRBJ1-3, the V gene TRBV30, with unresolved D. This CDR3 spans 15 amino acids. Germline V gene data show CDR1 as GTSNPN and CDR2 as SVGIG (reference sequence). Trimming stripped 0 bases from V and 4 bases from J, with 13 bases between. CDR3 sequence (DNA): TGTGCCTGGAGTGTCCTAGGCCCGGGGGGAAACACCATATATTTT. Residues: CAWSVLGPGGNTIYF.

The V call is TRBV30, the J call TRBJ2-1; D gene ambiguous. This CDR3 has 10 residues. CDR1 and CDR2 (germline): GTSNPN, SVGIG (reference sequence). Trimming left V 7 bases short and J 10 bases short, with 11 bases between. CDR3 residues: CASAPSEQFF. DNA of the CDR3: TGTGCCTCAGCTCCGTCGGAGCAGTTCTTC.

This clone was observed a handful of times. The genes are TRBV6-5 and TRBJ1-2; 7 nucleotides line up with TRBD1. Trimming removed 5 bases from V and 5 bases from J; junction bases left unmatched: 5. The CDR3 runs 13 residues. Germline V gene lookup returns CDR1 MNHEY and CDR2 SVGAGI. The CDR3 DNA follows: TGTGCCAGCAGTCGACAGGGCACTTATGGCTACACCTTC. The encoded protein is CASSRQGTYGYTF.

The gene calls are TRBV15 and TRBJ1-2, with TRBD1 identical over 9 bases. The V and J ends lost 0 bases and 4 bases, in that order; junction bases with no gene match: 3. The CDR3 is made up of 15 amino acids. CDR1 and CDR2 from the germline V gene are LNHNV and YYDKDF (reference sequence). The CDR3 region has the DNA TGTGCCACCAGCAGAGACGGGGACAGGGCCTATGGCTACACCTTC. This gives the protein CATSRDGDRAYGYTF.

The chain recombines TRBV12-3 or TRBV12-4 with TRBJ1-2; TRBD1 might be the D (6 bases). The V end was cut by 5 bases, the J end by 7 bases, with 11 bases between. CDR3 length: 12 amino acids. CDR3 nucleotide sequence: TGTGCCAGCAGTAGAACAGGGTCTGGCTACACCTTC. It specifies CASSRTGSGYTF.

The chain joins TRBV6-1 to TRBJ2-4; 7 nucleotides line up with TRBD2. Germline-derived CDR1 and CDR2 are MNHNS and SASEGT. CDR3 length: 20 residues. V was pared by 3 bases and J by 0 bases, with 17 bases of the junction left unmatched. CDR3 residues: CASSDTGGGLNLLAKNIQYF. The CDR3 nucleotides read TGTGCCAGCAGTGACACTGGGGGGGGTCTTAACCTTCTAGCCAAAAACATTCAGTACTTC.

The CDR3 loop reads CASSLATSSYNEQFF. Written as DNA, the CDR3 is TGTGCCAGCAGCTTAGCGACTAGCAGCTACAATGAGCAGTTCTTC. The chain employs TRBV7-2 and TRBJ2-1; 7 bases are a match to TRBD2. The junction had 2 bases not matched to a gene; V was cut back by 0 bases and J by 3 bases. The length of the CDR3 is 15 residues. CDR1 and CDR2 (germline): SGHTA, FQGNSA. The full variable domain, with the rest looked up from reference TRBV7-2 and TRBJ2-1, is GAGVSQSPSNKVTEKGKDVELRCDPISGHTALYWYRQSLGQGLEFLIYFQGNSAPDKSGLPSDRFSAERTGGSVSTLTIQRTQQEDSAVYLCASSLATSSYNEQFFGPGTRLTVL.

The genes are TRBV13 and TRBJ1-6; D gene ambiguous. The ends were cut back, 1 base at V and 0 bases at J, with 10 bases in the middle. The CDR3 loop spans 17 amino acids. The germline gives CDR1 PRHDT, CDR2 FYEKMQ (reference sequence). CDR3 DNA: TGTGCCAGCAGCTTAGAACGGATGAGCTCCTATAATTCACCCCTCCACTTT. Translated: CASSLERMSSYNSPLHF. Using reference TRBV13 and TRBJ1-6 for the parts outside the CDR3, the full variable domain is AAGVIQSPRHLIKEKRETATLKCYPIPRHDTVYWYQQGPGQDPQFLISFYEKMQSDKGSIPDRFSAQQFSDYHSELNMSSLELGDSALYFCASSLERMSSYNSPLHFGNGTRLTVT.